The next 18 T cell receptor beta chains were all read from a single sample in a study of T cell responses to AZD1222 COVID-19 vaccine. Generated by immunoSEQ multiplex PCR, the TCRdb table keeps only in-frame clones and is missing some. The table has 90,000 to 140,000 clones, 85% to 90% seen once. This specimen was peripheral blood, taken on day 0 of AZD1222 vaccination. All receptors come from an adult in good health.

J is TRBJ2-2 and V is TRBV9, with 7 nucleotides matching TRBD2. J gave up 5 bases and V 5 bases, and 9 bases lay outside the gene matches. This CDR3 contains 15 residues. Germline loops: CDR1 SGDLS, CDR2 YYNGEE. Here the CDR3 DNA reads TGTGCCAGCAGTATCGGGAGGCCGGGGACCGGGGAGCTGTTTTTT. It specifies CASSIGRPGTGELFF. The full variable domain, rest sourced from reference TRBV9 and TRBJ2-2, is DSGVTQTPKHLITATGQRVTLRCSPRSGDLSVYWYQQSLDQGLQFLIQYYNGEERAKGNILERFSAQQFPDLHSELNLSSLELGDSALYFCASSIGRPGTGELFFGEGSRLTVL.

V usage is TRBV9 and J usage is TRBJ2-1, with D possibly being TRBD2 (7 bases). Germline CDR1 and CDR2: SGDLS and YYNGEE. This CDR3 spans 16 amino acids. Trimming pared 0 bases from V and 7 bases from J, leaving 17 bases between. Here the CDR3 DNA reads TGTGCCAGCAGCGTAGCTACGGGGGGCTGGCGGAATGAGCAGTTCTTC. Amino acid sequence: CASSVATGGWRNEQFF.

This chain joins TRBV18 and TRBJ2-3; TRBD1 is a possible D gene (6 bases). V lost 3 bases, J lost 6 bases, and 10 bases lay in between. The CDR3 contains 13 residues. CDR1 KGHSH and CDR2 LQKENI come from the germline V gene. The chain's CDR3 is CASSPTGIDTQYF. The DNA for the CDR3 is TGTGCCAGCTCACCCACAGGGATCGATACGCAGTATTTT.

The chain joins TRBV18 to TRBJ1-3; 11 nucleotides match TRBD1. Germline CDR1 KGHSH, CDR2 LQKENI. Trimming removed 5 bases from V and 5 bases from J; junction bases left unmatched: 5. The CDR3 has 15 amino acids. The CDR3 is CASSTGQGARNTIYF. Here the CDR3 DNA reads TGTGCCAGCTCAACCGGACAGGGGGCCAGAAACACCATATATTTT.

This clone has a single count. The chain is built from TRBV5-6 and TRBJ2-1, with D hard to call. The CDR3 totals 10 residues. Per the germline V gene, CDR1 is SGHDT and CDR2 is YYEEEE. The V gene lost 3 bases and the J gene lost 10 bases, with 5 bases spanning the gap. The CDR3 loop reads CASSSYEQFF. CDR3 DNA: TGTGCCAGCAGCTCATACGAGCAGTTCTTC.

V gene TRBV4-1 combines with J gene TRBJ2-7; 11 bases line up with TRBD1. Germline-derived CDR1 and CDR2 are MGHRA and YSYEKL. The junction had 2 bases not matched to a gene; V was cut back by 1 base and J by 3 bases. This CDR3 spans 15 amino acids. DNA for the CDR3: TGCGCCAGCAGCCAAGTGGGACAGGGGGGCTACGAGCAGTACTTC. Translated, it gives CASSQVGQGGYEQYF.

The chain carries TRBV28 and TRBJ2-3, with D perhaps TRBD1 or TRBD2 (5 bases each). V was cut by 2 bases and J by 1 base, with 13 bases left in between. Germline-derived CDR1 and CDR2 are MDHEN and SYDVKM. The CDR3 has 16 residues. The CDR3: CASSLRLMGGTDTQYF. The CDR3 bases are TGTGCCAGCAGTTTAAGGCTCATGGGGGGCACAGATACGCAGTATTTT.

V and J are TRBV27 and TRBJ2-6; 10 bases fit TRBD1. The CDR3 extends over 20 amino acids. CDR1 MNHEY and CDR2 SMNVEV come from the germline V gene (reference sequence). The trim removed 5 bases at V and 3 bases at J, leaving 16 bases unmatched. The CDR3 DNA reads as TGTGCCAGCAGTCCGAACCCCGGGACAGGGGCCTTAGGTGGGGCCAACGTCCTGACTTTC. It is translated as CASSPNPGTGALGGANVLTF.

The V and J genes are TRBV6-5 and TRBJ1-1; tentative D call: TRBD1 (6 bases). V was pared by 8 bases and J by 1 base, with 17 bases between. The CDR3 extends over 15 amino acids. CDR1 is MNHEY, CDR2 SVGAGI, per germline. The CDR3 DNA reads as TGTGCCAGCCGGACCCCCAGGGGTGGGAACACTGAAGCTTTCTTT. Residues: CASRTPRGGNTEAFF.

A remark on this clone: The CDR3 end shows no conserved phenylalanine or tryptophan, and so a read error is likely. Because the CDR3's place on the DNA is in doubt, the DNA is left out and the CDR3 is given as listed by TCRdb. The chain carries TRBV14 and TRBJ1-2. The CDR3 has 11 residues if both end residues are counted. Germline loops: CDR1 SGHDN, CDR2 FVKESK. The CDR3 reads CASSPRNRAYG.

CDR3 in DNA: TGTGCCAGCAGTGGTCTAGCGGGCTGGGAGCAGTTCTTC. Translated: CASSGLAGWEQFF. V gene TRBV27 combines with J gene TRBJ2-1; 8 bases agree with TRBD2. The V and J ends lost 5 bases and 10 bases, in that order; junction bases with no gene match: 7. CDR1 and CDR2 (germline): MNHEY, SMNVEV (reference sequence). The CDR3 length is 13 residues.

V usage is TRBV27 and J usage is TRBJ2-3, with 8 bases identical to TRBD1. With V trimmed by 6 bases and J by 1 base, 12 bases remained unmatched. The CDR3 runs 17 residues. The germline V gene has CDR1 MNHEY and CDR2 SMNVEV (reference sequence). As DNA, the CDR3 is TGTGCCAGCAGCCGGTCGACAGGGGTAGGGGGCACAGATACGCAGTATTTT. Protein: CASSRSTGVGGTDTQYF.

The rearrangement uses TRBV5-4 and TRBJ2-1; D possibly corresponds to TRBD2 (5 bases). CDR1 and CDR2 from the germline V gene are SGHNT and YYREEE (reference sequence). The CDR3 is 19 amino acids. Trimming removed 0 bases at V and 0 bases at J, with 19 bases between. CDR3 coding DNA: TGTGCCAGCAGCTTGGTCGGAGGTTGGGCCCAAGGCTCCTACAATGAGCAGTTCTTC. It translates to CASSLVGGWAQGSYNEQFF.

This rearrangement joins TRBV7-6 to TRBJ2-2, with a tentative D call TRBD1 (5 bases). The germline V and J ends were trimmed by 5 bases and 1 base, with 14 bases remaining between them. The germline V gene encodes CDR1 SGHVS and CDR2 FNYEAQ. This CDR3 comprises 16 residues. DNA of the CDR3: TGTGCCAGCAGCAGGAATAGCAGGGTGAACACCGGGGAGCTGTTTTTT. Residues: CASSRNSRVNTGELFF. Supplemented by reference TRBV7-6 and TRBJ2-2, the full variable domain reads GAGVSQSPRYKVTKRGQDVALRCDPISGHVSLYWYRQALGQGPEFLTYFNYEAQQDKSGLPNDRFSAERPEGSISTLTIQRTEQRDSAMYRCASSRNSRVNTGELFFGEGSRLTVL.

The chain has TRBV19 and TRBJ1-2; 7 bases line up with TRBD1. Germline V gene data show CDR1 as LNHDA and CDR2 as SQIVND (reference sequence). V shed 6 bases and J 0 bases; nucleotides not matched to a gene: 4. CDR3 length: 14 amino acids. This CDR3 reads CASRTGTANYGYTF. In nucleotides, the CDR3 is TGTGCCAGTAGAACCGGGACAGCTAACTATGGCTACACCTTC.

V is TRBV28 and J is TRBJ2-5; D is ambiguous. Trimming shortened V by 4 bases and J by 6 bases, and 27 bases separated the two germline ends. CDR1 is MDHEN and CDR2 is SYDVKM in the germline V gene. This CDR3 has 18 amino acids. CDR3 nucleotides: TGTGCCAGCAGTTCCGAACCCTTCCCTAGGCAACAACCGAAGACCCAGTACTTC. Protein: CASSSEPFPRQQPKTQYF. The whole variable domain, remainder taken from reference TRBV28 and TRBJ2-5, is DVKVTQSSRYLVKRTGEKVFLECVQDMDHENMFWYRQDPGLGLRLIYFSYDVKMKEKGDIPEGYSVSREKKERFSLILESASTNQTSMYLCASSSEPFPRQQPKTQYFGPGTRLLVL.

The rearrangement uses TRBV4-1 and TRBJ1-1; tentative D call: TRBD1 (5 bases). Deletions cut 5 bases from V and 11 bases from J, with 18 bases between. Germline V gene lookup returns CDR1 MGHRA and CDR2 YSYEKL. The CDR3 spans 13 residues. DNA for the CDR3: TGCGCCAGCAGCACCTCTTCAGAGCGGGGGGCTTTCTTT. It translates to CASSTSSERGAFF.

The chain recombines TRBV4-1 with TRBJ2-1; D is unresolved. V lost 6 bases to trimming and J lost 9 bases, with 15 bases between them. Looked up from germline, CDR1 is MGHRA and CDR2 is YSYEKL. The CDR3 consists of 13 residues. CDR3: CASRSAPTSEQFF. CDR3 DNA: TGCGCCAGCAGGAGCGCTCCTACTTCTGAGCAGTTCTTC.